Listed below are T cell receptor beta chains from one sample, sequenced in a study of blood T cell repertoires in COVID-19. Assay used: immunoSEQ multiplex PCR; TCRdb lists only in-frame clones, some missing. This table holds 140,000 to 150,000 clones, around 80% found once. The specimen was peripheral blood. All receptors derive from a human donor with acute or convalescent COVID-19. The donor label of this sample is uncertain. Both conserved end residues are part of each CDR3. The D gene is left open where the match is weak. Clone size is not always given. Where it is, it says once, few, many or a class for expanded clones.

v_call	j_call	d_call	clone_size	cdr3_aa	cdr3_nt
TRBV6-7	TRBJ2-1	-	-	CASTARLGDTNNEQFF	TGTGCCAGCACTGCGCGCTTGGGAGACACTAACAATGAGCAGTTCTTC
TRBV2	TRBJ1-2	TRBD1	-	CASSEEGQGSGYTF	TGTGCCAGCAGTGAAGAAGGACAGGGTAGTGGCTACACCTTC
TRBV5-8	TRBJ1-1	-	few	CASSWGQGENTEAFF	TGTGCCAGCAGTTGGGGGCAGGGAGAGAACACTGAAGCTTTCTTT
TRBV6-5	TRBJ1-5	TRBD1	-	CASTLRTGANQPQHF	TGTGCCAGCACTCTCCGGACAGGAGCCAATCAGCCCCAGCATTTT
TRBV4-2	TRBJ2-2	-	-	CASSQASGDTGELFF	TGTGCCAGCAGCCAAGCATCAGGGGACACCGGGGAGCTGTTTTTT
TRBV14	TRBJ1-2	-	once	CASSQELRAGGYTF	TGTGCCAGCAGCCAAGAATTAAGGGCGGGTGGCTACACCTTC
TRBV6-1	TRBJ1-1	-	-	CASSETWTEAFF	TGTGCCAGCAGTGAGACATGGACTGAAGCTTTCTTT
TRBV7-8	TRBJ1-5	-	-	CASSLASGGYQPQHF	TGTGCCAGCAGCTTAGCGAGCGGGGGGTACCAGCCCCAGCATTTT
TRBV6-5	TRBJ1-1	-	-	CASSYGGGTEAFF	TGTGCCAGCAGTTACGGGGGGGGCACTGAAGCTTTCTTT
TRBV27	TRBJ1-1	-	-	CASSLWGHTEAFF	TGTGCCAGCAGTTTATGGGGGCACACTGAAGCTTTCTTT
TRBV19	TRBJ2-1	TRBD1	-	CASSSGQSYNEQFF	TGTGCCAGTAGTTCGGGACAGTCATACAATGAGCAGTTCTTC
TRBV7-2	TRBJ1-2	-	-	CASRPAGMGYTF	TGTGCCAGCAGGCCAGCAGGTATGGGCTACACCTTC
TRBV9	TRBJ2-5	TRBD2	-	CASSLERGAAETQYF	TGTGCCAGCAGCTTGGAGCGGGGGGCGGCAGAGACCCAGTACTTC
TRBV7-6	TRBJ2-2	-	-	CASSLALGASNTGELFF	TGTGCCAGCAGCTTAGCGCTGGGAGCATCGAACACCGGGGAGCTGTTTTTT
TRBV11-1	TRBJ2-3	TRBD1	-	CASSRDRGTADTQYF	TGTGCCAGCAGCCGGGACAGGGGCACAGCGGATACGCAGTATTTT
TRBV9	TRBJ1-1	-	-	CASRATNTEAFF	TGTGCCAGCAGAGCTACTAACACTGAAGCTTTCTTT
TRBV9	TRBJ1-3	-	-	CASSVEGVGNTIYF	TGTGCCAGCAGCGTAGAAGGGGTGGGAAACACCATATATTTT
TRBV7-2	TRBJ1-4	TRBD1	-	CASSPDRGNEKLFF	TGTGCCAGCAGCCCGGACAGGGGAAATGAAAAACTGTTTTTT
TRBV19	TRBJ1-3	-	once	CASSMRRGIGNTIYF	TGTGCCAGTAGTATGAGGAGGGGCATTGGAAACACCATATATTTT